This entry concerns a single TCR beta chain. These data originate in a study of glioma-infiltrating T cells after dendritic cell vaccination. The V and J ends lost 2 bases and 0 bases, in that order; junction bases with no gene match: 3. This CDR3 comprises 15 residues. CDR1 and CDR2 from the germline V gene are MGHDK and SYGVNS. Generated by immunoSEQ multiplex PCR, the TCRdb table keeps only in-frame clones and is missing some. Among fewer than 45,000 clones, about 80% were seen once, and the ten largest hold about 7.8%. The receptor was derived from a human donor with glioblastoma. The chain joins TRBV25-1 to TRBJ2-5, with 7 bases lining up with TRBD2. The sequencing here drew on blood, taken before dendritic cell vaccination. In DNA, the CDR3 is TGTGCCAGCAGTGAAGGGAGGGGTTACCAAGAGACCCAGTACTTC. Encoded protein: CASSEGRGYQETQYF.